Each of the 27 T cell receptor beta chains below was sequenced from the same sample in a study of CD8+ T cells in alopecia areata. Following RNA extraction, reverse transcription yielded cDNA that acted as the sequencing template. Here immunoSEQ multiplex PCR was the method, and the copy in TCRdb shows in-frame clones only, minus some. The sample lists 90,000 to 100,000 clones; about 45% were seen once. Material: CD4+ T cells sorted from blood. The receptors stem from a human donor with alopecia areata.

V gene TRBV30 combines with J gene TRBJ2-7, with a weak D call TRBD2 (5 bases). Germline V gene sequence: CDR1 GTSNPN, CDR2 SVGIG (reference sequence). Trimming took off 2 bases at V and 10 bases at J, with 15 bases between the two ends. This CDR3 region has 12 residues. The CDR3 is CAWSHTRNAQYF. CDR3 bases: TGTGCCTGGAGTCACACTAGGAATGCTCAGTACTTC.

The chain employs TRBV5-1 and TRBJ2-7; 10 positions agree with TRBD2. The germline CDR1 and CDR2 sequences are SGHRS and YFSETQ. J lost 2 bases, V lost 3 bases, and 5 bases had no gene match. This CDR3 is built from 15 residues. The CDR3 protein is CASSSRTSGAYEQYF. DNA of the CDR3: TGCGCCAGCAGCTCCAGGACTAGCGGCGCCTACGAGCAGTACTTC.

In this sample, this clone is medium-sized. The chain links TRBV28 to TRBJ1-2, with D perhaps matching TRBD1 (5 bases). This CDR3 region has 13 residues. Germline V gene lookup returns CDR1 MDHEN and CDR2 SYDVKM. Trimming removed 1 base at V and 6 bases at J, with 9 bases between. The CDR3 DNA follows: TGTGCCAGCAGTTTATTGGGACGGGATGGCTACACCTTC. This sequence encodes CASSLLGRDGYTF.

The chain links TRBV7-2 to TRBJ2-7; maybe TRBD2 (7 bases). The length of the CDR3 is 15 residues. V was pared by 2 bases and J by 3 bases, with 14 bases between. Per the germline V gene, CDR1 is SGHTA and CDR2 is FQGNSA. As DNA, the CDR3 is TGTGCCAGCAGCTTACGGGGGGCGGGGAGCTACGAGCAGTACTTC. This translates into CASSLRGAGSYEQYF.

The chain uses TRBV29-1 and TRBJ2-5; 8 bases line up with TRBD2. Germline V gives CDR1 SQVTM, CDR2 ANQGSEA. The CDR3 is made up of 13 amino acids. The trim removed 6 bases at V and 5 bases at J, leaving 8 bases unmatched. The CDR3 region is CSVAGTRSETQYF. The CDR3, as DNA: TGCAGCGTCGCCGGGACTAGGTCCGAGACCCAGTACTTC.

The rearrangement links TRBV7-2 to TRBJ1-4, with TRBD1 as a possible D gene (5 bases). V dropped 5 bases and J dropped 0 bases, with 16 bases sitting between them. Germline V lookup: CDR1 SGHTA, CDR2 FQGNSA. CDR3 length: 17 residues. DNA of the CDR3: TGTGCCAGCAGCCGCCAGACAGTCACTGCAACTAATGAAAAACTGTTTTTT. As protein: CASSRQTVTATNEKLFF.

Only a few counts were recorded for this clone. Other DNA sequences from this sample encode an identical CDR3 as well. The rearrangement uses TRBV29-1 and TRBJ2-5, with D possibly being TRBD2 (5 bases). V was clipped by 1 base and J by 5 bases, with 8 bases between them. The germline gives CDR1 SQVTM, CDR2 ANQGSEA. The CDR3 contains 12 residues. CDR3 nucleotides: TGCAGCGTTGAAGGTCCGGGGGAGACCCAGTACTTC. Its translation: CSVEGPGETQYF.

The J gene is TRBJ2-7, the V gene TRBV29-1; 8 bases map to TRBD2. CDR1 is SQVTM and CDR2 is ANQGSEA in the germline V gene. V lost 6 bases and J lost 3; bases outside the gene matches: 7. The CDR3 totals 13 residues. CDR3 DNA sequence: TGCAGCGTCGCAGGACTAGCTAGCTACGAGCAGTACTTC. As protein: CSVAGLASYEQYF.

The chain joins TRBV5-1 to TRBJ2-1; D is undetermined. Trimming pared 3 bases from V and 8 bases from J, leaving 18 bases between. CDR3 length equals 15 residues. The germline gives CDR1 SGHRS, CDR2 YFSETQ. This CDR3 reads CASSWGLVREDEQFF. The CDR3, as DNA: TGCGCCAGCAGCTGGGGTTTAGTCCGCGAGGATGAGCAGTTCTTC.

This clone has only a few counts. The CDR3 loop is CSVEGGLAGVETQYF. Written as DNA, the CDR3 is TGCAGCGTTGAGGGGGGACTAGCGGGAGTAGAGACCCAGTACTTC. V is TRBV29-1 and J is TRBJ2-5; 14 bases are shared with TRBD2. This CDR3 has 15 amino acids. The junction had 4 bases not matched to a gene; V was cut back by 3 bases and J by 4 bases. CDR1 is SQVTM, CDR2 ANQGSEA, per germline.

The J gene is TRBJ2-3, the V gene TRBV23-1; no definite D call. TRBV23-1 is an ORF for which the function is uncertain. The CDR3 covers 12 residues. Trimming took off 3 bases at V and 2 bases at J, with 3 bases between the two ends. The CDR3 nucleotides are TGCGCCAGCAGTCATGCCACAGATACGCAGTATTTT. Protein: CASSHATDTQYF.

Only one count was recorded for this clone. This chain joins TRBV6-1 and TRBJ2-7; no firm D call. The CDR3 consists of 13 residues. V was clipped by 4 bases and J by 10 bases, with 17 bases between them. The germline CDR1 and CDR2 sequences are MNHNS and SASEGT. Written as DNA, the CDR3 is TGTGCCAGCAGTGCATTCCCGGGTCTTTCCCAGTACTTC. Encoded protein: CASSAFPGLSQYF.

The chain has TRBV29-1 and TRBJ2-7; possible D gene TRBD2, 5 bases. Germline V gene lookup returns CDR1 SQVTM and CDR2 ANQGSEA. CDR3 size: 13 residues. V lost 7 bases and J 5 bases, leaving 18 bases between the germline ends. CDR3 in DNA: TGCAGCGCTGATGGTAAAGGAGGCCACGAGCAGTACTTC. The encoded protein is CSADGKGGHEQYF.

A few counts support this clone. The J gene is TRBJ2-1, the V gene TRBV29-1, with TRBD2 identical over 11 bases. From germline, CDR1 is SQVTM and CDR2 ANQGSEA. Trimming removed 6 bases from V and 9 bases from J; junction bases left unmatched: 7. The CDR3 has 13 residues. For the CDR3, the DNA is TGCAGCGTCACTAGCGGGAGTGGTGGTGAGCAGTTCTTC. Translation: CSVTSGSGGEQFF.

This clone was seen more than once but under ten times. The rearrangement links TRBV18 to TRBJ2-6; 10 positions agree with TRBD1. From germline, CDR1 is KGHSH and CDR2 LQKENI. With 4 bases clipped from V and 0 bases from J, the junction kept 3 bases outside the gene matches. The CDR3 extends over 17 amino acids. The DNA of the CDR3 is TGTGCCAGCTCACGGACAGGGGGGTACTCTGGGGCCAACGTCCTGACTTTC. It specifies CASSRTGGYSGANVLTF.

This clone was counted between two and nine times. This sequence joins TRBV29-1 and TRBJ2-2; 8 bases are shared with TRBD1. V trimming: 5 bases; J trimming: 4 bases; junction bases outside the gene matches: 6. The CDR3 is 14 amino acids. Germline CDR1 reads SQVTM; CDR2 reads ANQGSEA. In nucleotides, the CDR3 is TGCAGCGTTCTCGGACAGGGAAGCACCGGGGAGCTGTTTTTT. Its translation is CSVLGQGSTGELFF.

The rearrangement links TRBV5-1 to TRBJ2-7, with TRBD1 identical over 7 bases. This CDR3 has 14 residues. CDR1 is SGHRS, CDR2 YFSETQ, per germline. The ends lost 4 bases at V and 5 bases at J; junction bases unmatched: 9. The CDR3 loop reads CASSLPRQGDEQYF. For the CDR3, the DNA is TGCGCCAGCAGCCTGCCTAGACAGGGTGACGAGCAGTACTTC.

This clone has a handful of counts. The chain combines TRBV29-1 with TRBJ2-7, with a tentative D call TRBD2 (5 bases). This CDR3 comprises 13 residues. The germline gives CDR1 SQVTM, CDR2 ANQGSEA. V lost 6 bases, J lost 7 bases, and 19 bases lay in between. The CDR3 DNA sequence: TGCAGCGTGGCGGGCAGGCAAAGCCGGGAGCAGTACTTC. As protein: CSVAGRQSREQYF.

This clone was seen only once. V gene TRBV5-1 combines with J gene TRBJ2-5, with 7 bases identical to TRBD1. V shed 3 bases and J 2 bases; nucleotides not matched to a gene: 4. The CDR3 contains 14 residues. Germline CDR1 reads SGHRS; CDR2 reads YFSETQ. The CDR3 bases are TGCGCCAGCAGCTCGGGACAGCTACAAGAGACCCAGTACTTC. Its translation: CASSSGQLQETQYF. Variable domain in full (rest from reference TRBV5-1 and TRBJ2-5): KAGVTQTPRYLIKTRGQQVTLSCSPISGHRSVSWYQQTPGQGLQFLFEYFSETQRNKGNFPGRFSGRQFSNSRSEMNVSTLELGDSALYLCASSSGQLQETQYFGPGTRLLVL.

The CDR3 here is CAAGGDHTYEQYF. The CDR3 nucleotides are TGTGCCGCCGGGGGGGATCACACCTACGAGCAGTACTTC. The V call is TRBV19, the J call TRBJ2-7; TRBD2 matches 8 bases. Trimming at V came to 11 bases and at J to 2 bases, leaving 8 bases not matched to a gene. The CDR3 sequence is 13 residues long. Germline-derived CDR1 and CDR2 are LNHDA and SQIVND (reference sequence).

This chain connects TRBV5-1 to TRBJ2-6; D might be TRBD1 (6 bases). V was shortened by 2 bases and J by 2 bases, with 8 bases between the two germline ends. This CDR3 has 15 amino acids. Germline V lookup: CDR1 SGHRS, CDR2 YFSETQ. CDR3 in DNA: TGCGCCAGCAGCTTAGGACAGACTGGGGCCAACGTCCTGACTTTC. Protein sequence: CASSLGQTGANVLTF.

The V call is TRBV30, the J call TRBJ1-3; D is ambiguous. The CDR3 is 12 amino acids. The germline V gene encodes CDR1 GTSNPN and CDR2 SVGIG (reference sequence). V lost 5 bases and J 5 bases, leaving 10 bases between the germline ends. This chain's CDR3 is CAWSGYRNTIYF. DNA for the CDR3: TGTGCCTGGTCCGGATACCGAAACACCATATATTTT.

V gene TRBV9 combines with J gene TRBJ2-5; TRBD1 matches at 7 bases. J lost 4 bases, V lost 1 base, and 4 bases had no gene match. Germline V gene lookup returns CDR1 SGDLS and CDR2 YYNGEE. This CDR3 has 14 amino acids. The CDR3 DNA follows: TGTGCCAGCAGCGTACGGGACAGACTAGAGACCCAGTACTTC. The encoded protein is CASSVRDRLETQYF.

The chain has TRBV20-1 and TRBJ2-7; no definite D call. From germline, CDR1 is DFQATT and CDR2 SNEGSKA (reference sequence). V gave up 1 base and J gave up 4 bases, with 5 bases separating them. The CDR3 is 11 residues long. For the CDR3, the DNA is TGCAGTGCTAGAGCGCGTTACGAGCAGTACTTC. It is translated as CSARARYEQYF.

This rearrangement joins TRBV7-3 to TRBJ1-1; no firm D call. CDR1 and CDR2 (germline): SGHTA, FQGTGA. Trimming took off 1 base at V and 1 base at J, with 4 bases between the two ends. This CDR3 has 13 amino acids. The DNA for the CDR3 is TGTGCCAGCAGCTTAAGGAGGAACACTGAAGCTTTCTTT. Translating gives CASSLRRNTEAFF.

Here the CDR3 DNA reads TGTGCCAGCACCACCGACAGGGGATTCCCTGAGCAGTTCTTC. Encoded protein: CASTTDRGFPEQFF. This rearrangement joins TRBV7-2 to TRBJ2-1; 8 bases map to TRBD1. Germline values: CDR1 SGHTA, CDR2 FQGNSA. CDR3 length: 14 amino acids. The ends lost 7 bases at V and 9 bases at J; junction bases unmatched: 11.

Here the CDR3 reads CASSLDGGRSDTQYF. The CDR3 DNA follows: TGTGCCAGCAGCTTAGATGGCGGGAGGTCAGATACGCAGTATTTT. This sequence joins TRBV7-2 and TRBJ2-3, with 8 bases aligning to TRBD2. Germline values: CDR1 SGHTA, CDR2 FQGNSA. V lost 1 base to trimming and J lost 4 bases; unmatched junction nucleotides: 4. This CDR3 spans 15 amino acids. Combining the CDR3 with reference TRBV7-2 and TRBJ2-3 gives the whole variable domain GAGVSQSPSNKVTEKGKDVELRCDPISGHTALYWYRQSLGQGLEFLIYFQGNSAPDKSGLPSDRFSAERTGGSVSTLTIQRTQQEDSAVYLCASSLDGGRSDTQYFGPGTRLTVL.